Given below is one T cell receptor (beta chain) in context. In the study's own analysis: For nucleated cells, counts were estimated from reference gene primer amplification. Some clones are missing from TCRdb's copy, which holds only in-frame ones; the method was immunoSEQ multiplex PCR. Clone size and V and J calls were adopted from that table, with D and trimming inferred from the DNA. Of nearly 80,000 clones listed, approximately 80% are singletons. The sample is drawn from a study of blood T cell repertoires in COVID-19. Study context: COVID-19 samples collected from the United States, Italy and Spain covered acute and convalescent phases. Sources were T cells, B-cell-depleted T cells, or PBMCs; the material itself was cDNA or gDNA.

Germline values: CDR1 SGHTA, CDR2 FQGNSA. V shed 5 bases, J shed 0 bases, and the junction held 7 bases outside the gene matches. The CDR3 is made up of 17 amino acids. Sequenced: peripheral blood. The V and J genes are TRBV7-2 and TRBJ2-1; 10 bases fit TRBD2. The TCR originated in a man aged 55-75 years with active or convalescent COVID-19. The CDR3 coding sequence is TGTGCCAGCAGCCTCCAAGCGGGGGGGAGCTCCTACAATGAGCAGTTCTTC. It translates to CASSLQAGGSSYNEQFF.